The following is a T cell receptor (beta chain) sequence with its context. Its antigen is not known. With the read ending 3 residues before the CDR3 end, the germline J gene is used to fill in that end. This CDR3 has 14 residues. The ends lost 2 bases at V and 8 bases at J; junction bases unmatched: 7. Germline lookup yields CDR1 SGHDT and CDR2 YYEEEE. The data belong to a study of T cells in women clearing cervical HPV infection. Study-level background: HLA type stays a possible confounder, typing being limited.

Study-wide findings and caveats: Richness differences could reflect unmeasured T-cell content per sample.

Here immunoSEQ multiplex PCR was the method, and the copy in TCRdb shows in-frame clones only, minus some. The clone table shows about 48,000 clones, with the ten largest holding around 1.5%. The sequence derives from a woman aged 18 to 69 with a cervical HPV16 infection that either progressed to CIN3+ or cleared (not recorded which). This sequence joins TRBV5-6 and TRBJ2-3; 8 bases match TRBD2. Sequences were obtained from blood buffy coat. CDR3 in amino acids: CASSLSSTSATQYF. CDR3 DNA, as far as it was read: TGTGCCAGCAGCTTAAGTTCGACTAGCGCTACG.